These 3 T cell receptor beta chains came from one sample sequenced in a study of T cell responses to AZD1222 COVID-19 vaccine. Produced via immunoSEQ multiplex PCR; TCRdb's table is partial and in-frame only. Here the sample spans 150,000 to 180,000 clones, roughly 90% being singletons. The sample consisted of peripheral blood, taken on day 0 of AZD1222 vaccination. The origin of the receptors is an adult in good health.

J is TRBJ1-1 and V is TRBV27; no firm D call. Trimming stripped 5 bases from V and 0 bases from J, with 10 bases between. The CDR3 runs to 14 residues. CDR1 is MNHEY and CDR2 is SMNVEV in the germline V gene (reference sequence). Here the CDR3 DNA reads TGTGCCAGCAGTCGCGGAATAGTGAACACTGAAGCTTTCTTT. It specifies CASSRGIVNTEAFF.

This clone is a singleton in its sample. The J gene is TRBJ1-2, the V gene TRBV11-1, with 7 bases fitting TRBD1. The CDR3 spans 15 residues. Germline CDR1 reads SGHAT; CDR2 reads FQDESV (reference sequence). V was pared by 3 bases and J by 4 bases, with 8 bases of the junction left unmatched. CDR3 bases: TGTGCCAGCAGCTTGGACAGGAAGAAGGTCTATGGCTACACCTTC. Protein sequence: CASSLDRKKVYGYTF.

The genes are TRBV13 and TRBJ2-5, with D perhaps matching TRBD1 or TRBD2 (7 bases each). V was cut by 3 bases and J by 1 base, with 9 bases left in between. The CDR3 runs 14 residues. Per the germline V gene, CDR1 is PRHDT and CDR2 is FYEKMQ (reference sequence). CDR3: CASSFRGGQETQYF. As DNA, the CDR3 is TGTGCCAGCAGCTTCAGGGGGGGCCAAGAGACCCAGTACTTC.